This T cell receptor beta chain stems from a study of spatial heterogeneity in lung cancer (dated by TCRdb to about 2019). Concerning the study at large: Beta-chain transcripts were consistently detected in greater numbers than alpha-chain transcripts, which likely reflects a higher abundance of beta-chain transcripts. In the raw uncorrected reads, each unique combination of TCR and UMI appeared more than ten times on average. In non-small cell lung cancer, the study quantitatively compared TCR alpha and beta repertoires across several tumor regions, matched nontumor lung, and blood. Nonsynonymous mutation counts, determined by whole-exome sequencing of tumor tissue, were related to TCR repertoire features. Both alpha and beta chains were TCR-sequenced in samples taken at surgery, namely 220 tumor regions, fewer than 85 matched nontumor lung samples and 50 to 60 PBMC samples. The study at large found these results: Ubiquitous expanded tumor TCRs were detected in blood more often at tumor resection than at routine follow-up. Confirming at a functional level the hypothesis that regional TCRs recognize regional mutations was considered to require additional single-cell paired TCR alpha and beta sequencing.

This clonotype was seen many times. It has no known antigen specificity. Base qualities are not provided; no much larger clone lies one nucleotide away. Library preparation was by 5' RACE. TCRdb shows the sequencer as NextSeq 500. In the TCR library protocol, a unique molecular identifier was attached to each TCR cDNA molecule so that PCR and sequencing errors could be corrected. As for the authors' bioinformatics: Decombinator tools were used for TCR identification, UMI-based error correction and CDR3 extraction. TCRs above a frequency of 2 per 1,000, corresponding to the top 1% of the tumor frequency distribution, were defined as expanded. Renyi diversity was calculated using the R vegan package after each repertoire was subsampled 100 times to 5,000 TCRs. CDR3 similarity networks were constructed using string-kernel similarity of amino acid triplets, with links drawn between CDR3s whose pairwise similarity was above 0.82. TCRdb reprocessing: public reads trimmed at Q25 with fastp, clones called with MiXCR, in-frame beta chains kept. When rows share a CDR3 protein, they turn into one entry using the most common DNA and genes. For this entry, the V and J calls and clone size follow TCRdb and not the study's own pipeline. The sample table records 20,000 or so distinct CDR3 sequences; about 3.5% of these occur just once. More than 25% of the sample belongs to the ten largest clones.

Per the publication, the time point label means: sample taken at primary tumor resection. The donors were 60 to 80 patients from the lung TRACERx cohort who had early-stage, untreated non-small cell lung cancer. Without any cell sorting, TCR sequencing was performed on whole RNA extracted either from tumor and nontumor lung tissue or from cryopreserved PBMC samples. Only patients for whom sufficient RNA was available from at least two tumor regions were selected for TCR sequencing. The TCR was taken from a female donor with early-stage non-small cell lung cancer. Sequencing used PBMCs, obtained at surgery.

The DNA reads TGTGCCATCAGTACGGATCAGTACGAGCAGTACTTC. Translated, this gives CAISTDQYEQYF. The receptor chain draws on TRBV10-3 and TRBJ2-7, with no confident D gene call. V is pared back by 5 bases and J by 4 bases, with 9 bases lying between the germline termini. The CDR3 spans 12 residues, from the cysteine through the phenylalanine. Only CDR3 DNA remains: 36 bases, in frame from the first base. The germline V gene encodes CDR1 ENHRY and CDR2 SYGVKD.